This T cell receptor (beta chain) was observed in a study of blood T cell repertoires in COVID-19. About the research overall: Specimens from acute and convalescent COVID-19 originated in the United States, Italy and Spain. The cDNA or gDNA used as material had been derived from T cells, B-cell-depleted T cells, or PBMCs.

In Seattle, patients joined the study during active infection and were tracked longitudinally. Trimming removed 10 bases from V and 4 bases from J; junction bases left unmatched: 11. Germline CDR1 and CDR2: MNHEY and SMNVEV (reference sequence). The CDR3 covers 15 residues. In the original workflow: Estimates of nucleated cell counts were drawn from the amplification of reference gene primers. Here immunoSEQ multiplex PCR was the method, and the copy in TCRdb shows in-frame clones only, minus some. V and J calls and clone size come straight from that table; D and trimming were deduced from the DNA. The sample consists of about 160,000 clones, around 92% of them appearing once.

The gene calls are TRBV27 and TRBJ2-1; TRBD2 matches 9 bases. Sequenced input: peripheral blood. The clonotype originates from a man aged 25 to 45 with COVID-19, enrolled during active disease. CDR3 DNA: TGTGCCACCAACGCGGGGGGGGGCCTTTACAATGAGCAGTTCTTC. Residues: CATNAGGGLYNEQFF.